This passage covers 2 T cell receptor beta chains from one sample sequenced in a study of shared T cell receptors in the human thymus. Here immunoSEQ multiplex PCR was the method, and the copy in TCRdb shows in-frame clones only, minus some. The table includes 550,000 to 800,000 clones, 70% to 90% detected once. These data were also filed under a second study, of human thymus T cells.

Sequencing was performed on thymocytes. The source of these receptors is a girl under three years old with a congenital heart defect.

This chain uses TRBV25-1 with TRBJ1-3; 9 nucleotides agree with TRBD1. This CDR3 is built from 14 residues. Unmatched junction bases numbered 8, after V lost 10 bases and J lost 4 bases. Germline lookup yields CDR1 MGHDK and CDR2 SYGVNS. CDR3 amino acids: CATEGTGSGNTIYF. The DNA for the CDR3 is TGTGCCACGGAAGGGACAGGGAGCGGAAACACCATATATTTT.

The chain combines TRBV5-1 with TRBJ1-5; tentative D call: TRBD1 (5 bases). CDR3 length: 14 amino acids. The germline V gene encodes CDR1 SGHRS and CDR2 YFSETQ. Trimming removed 1 base from V and 6 bases from J, with 11 bases in between. The CDR3 loop is CASSLTLGGQPQHF. CDR3 coding DNA: TGCGCCAGCAGCTTGACCCTGGGGGGTCAGCCCCAGCATTTT.